This paragraph reports one T cell receptor (beta chain). Its recognized antigen is unknown. The input lacks base qualities; no much larger clone sits a single base away. The intended sense of this specimen's time point label: approximately 25 months on ibrutinib. For TCR beta library preparation, roughly 2 micrograms of genomic DNA were isolated from cryopreserved PBMCs. Longitudinal blood samples from CLL patients receiving ibrutinib monotherapy were subjected to high-throughput TCR beta sequencing. The patients took part in an open-label, single-center phase 2 trial of ibrutinib monotherapy. This sample is part of a study of cytotoxic CD8 clonotypes in ibrutinib-treated CLL (dated by TCRdb to 2020 to 2022). In the study overall: In this cohort, around 15 patients were treatment-naive and about a dozen were relapsed/refractory, while under 18 had unmutated IGHV. Partial responses were observed in roughly 25 patients and complete responses in 2; after a median follow-up of 68 months, remission was maintained in around 14 patients and progression was observed in approximately 12. Response samples were obtained after a median of roughly eleven months of treatment, with a range of about 6 to 36 months. Samples averaged about 260,000 productive templates and 90,000 to 100,000 productive rearrangements. Longitudinal samples were available for 26 of the 86 trial participants. Cryopreserved peripheral blood mononuclear cells were collected before treatment, at response, and at either disease progression or sustained remission. Every sample from remission and from progressive disease was obtained while the patients were still on ibrutinib.

Overall study outcomes, separate from this receptor: Lymph node repertoires were not examined, and the timing of sampling was not matched between patients in sustained remission and those whose disease progressed. Public clonotypes were rare and either contracted or stayed stable during treatment, and the rise in clonality at ibrutinib response reflected the expansion of private clonotypes. Baseline clonality exceeded that of age-matched healthy donors and correlated strongly with circulating CD8+ T-cell counts. At ibrutinib response clonality went up, during sustained remission it held steady, and at progression it dropped back toward baseline.

Each clonotype received, on average, about 10x coverage in deep resolution sequencing performed on a MiSeq, where the target depth lay between 1 in 1 million and 1 in 200,000 T cells. The immunoSEQ hsTCRB Kit was used to generate the TCR beta libraries. In the paper's pipeline: ImmunoSEQ Data Assistant and ImmunoSEQ Analyzer were used for data analysis, and V, D and J genes were assigned according to IMGT definitions. Clonality, which ranges from 0 to 1, was calculated as one minus the normalized Shannon entropy of productive rearrangement frequencies. Only overrepresented clonotypes making up at least 0.05% of each patient's repertoire were included in the public clonotype analysis. Some 13 repertoires from age-matched healthy donors, obtained from immuneACCESS, served as clonality controls. This is the immuneACCESS table as TCRdb keeps it, with only in-frame sequences that have V and J called. A part of the clones is gone; compared with another copy, unresolved V genes explain less than half, and the rest is unexplained. That table supplies the V and J calls and clone size; D and trimming were determined from the DNA. The sample table shows 150,000 to 250,000 clones, and 72% are seen once. Roughly 13% of the sample comes from the top ten.

CDR1 and CDR2 are read off the germline V gene as SGHRS and YFSETQ. The junction carries 12 bases between V and J, which are trimmed by 1 base and 5 bases respectively. Spanning cysteine to phenylalanine, the CDR3 consists of 14 amino acids. The read is trimmed to its CDR3 DNA, 42 bases read in frame from base 1. The sequences come from PBMCs, collected after 24 months of ibrutinib treatment. Rearrangement joined TRBV5-1 to TRBJ2-5, with an unclear D gene assignment. The sequence came from a human donor with chronic lymphocytic leukemia. This receptor carries the CDR3 CASSLSRSRETQYF. Here is the DNA: TGCGCCAGCAGCTTGAGCAGGAGTAGGGAGACCCAGTACTTC.